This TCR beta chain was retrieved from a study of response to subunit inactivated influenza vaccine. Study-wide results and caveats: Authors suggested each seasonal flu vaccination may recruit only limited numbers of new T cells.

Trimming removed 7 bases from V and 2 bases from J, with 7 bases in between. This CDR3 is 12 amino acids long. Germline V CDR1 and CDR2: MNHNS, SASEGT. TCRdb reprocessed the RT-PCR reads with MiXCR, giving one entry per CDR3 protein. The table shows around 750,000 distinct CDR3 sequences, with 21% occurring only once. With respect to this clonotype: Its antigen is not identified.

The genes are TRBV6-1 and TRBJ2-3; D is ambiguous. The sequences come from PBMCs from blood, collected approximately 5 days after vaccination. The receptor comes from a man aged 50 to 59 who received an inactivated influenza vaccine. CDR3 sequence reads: CASTVNTDTQYF. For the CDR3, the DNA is TGTGCCAGCACCGTGAACACAGATACGCAGTATTTT.